Detailed here is one T cell receptor (beta chain). The time point here: blood at routine non-recurrence follow-up after resection. Unsorted samples of tumor, nontumor lung or frozen PBMC had their whole RNA sequenced. The CDR3 consists of 15 residues. Unmatched junction bases numbered 6, after V lost 4 bases and J lost 2 bases. Germline V lookup: CDR1 SGHDT, CDR2 YYEEEE. This sample stems from a study of spatial heterogeneity in lung cancer. Study-level background: Patients with untreated early-stage non-small cell lung cancer, numbering some 72, were the donors. There were consistently more beta-chain sequences detected than alpha-chain sequences.

MiXCR, run by TCRdb on the 5' RACE reads, gives a single entry per CDR3 protein. The sample carries 50,000 to 60,000 distinct CDR3 sequences, around 7.7% recorded once. The origin of this receptor is a female donor with early-stage non-small cell lung cancer. The sample here was PBMCs, taken at follow-up. The J gene is TRBJ2-1, the V gene TRBV5-6; 7 bases line up with TRBD1. CDR3 loop: CASSRRTGAYNEQFF. For the CDR3, the DNA is TGTGCCAGCAGCCGTCGGACAGGTGCCTACAATGAGCAGTTCTTC. The whole variable domain, filled in from reference TRBV5-6 and TRBJ2-1, reads DAGVTQSPTHLIKTRGQQVTLRCSPKSGHDTVSWYQQALGQGPQFIFQYYEEEERQRGNFPDRFSGHQFPNYSSELNVNALLLGDSALYLCASSRRTGAYNEQFFGPGTRLTVL.